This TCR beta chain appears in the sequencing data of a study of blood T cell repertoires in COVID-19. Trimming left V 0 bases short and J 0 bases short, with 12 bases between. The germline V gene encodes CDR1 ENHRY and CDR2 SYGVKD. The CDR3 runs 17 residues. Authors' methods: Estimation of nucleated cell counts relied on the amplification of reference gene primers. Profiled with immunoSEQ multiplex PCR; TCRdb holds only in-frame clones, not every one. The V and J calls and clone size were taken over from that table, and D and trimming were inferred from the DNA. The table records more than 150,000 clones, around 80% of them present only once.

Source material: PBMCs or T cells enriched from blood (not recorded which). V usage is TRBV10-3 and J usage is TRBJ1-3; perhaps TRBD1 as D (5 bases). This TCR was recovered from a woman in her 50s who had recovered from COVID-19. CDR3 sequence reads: CAISESRQGYSGNTIYF. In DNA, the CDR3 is TGTGCCATCAGTGAGTCCCGGCAGGGATACTCTGGAAACACCATATATTTT.